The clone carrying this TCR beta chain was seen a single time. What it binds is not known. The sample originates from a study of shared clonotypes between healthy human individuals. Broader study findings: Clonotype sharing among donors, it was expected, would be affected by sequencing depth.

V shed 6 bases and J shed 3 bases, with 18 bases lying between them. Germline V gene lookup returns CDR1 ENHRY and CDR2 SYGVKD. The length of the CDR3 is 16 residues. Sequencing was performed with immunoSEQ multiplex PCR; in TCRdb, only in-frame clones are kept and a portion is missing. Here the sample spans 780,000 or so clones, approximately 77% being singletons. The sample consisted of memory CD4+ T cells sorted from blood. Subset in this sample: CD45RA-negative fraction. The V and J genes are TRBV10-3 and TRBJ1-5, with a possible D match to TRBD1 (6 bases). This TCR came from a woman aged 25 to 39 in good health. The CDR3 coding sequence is TGTGCCATCAGCCAAGCGGGGGGCAGGGACAATCAGCCCCAGCATTTT. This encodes CAISQAGGRDNQPQHF.